This T cell receptor (beta chain) was found in a study of human T cells and chemical hapten exposure. The wider study: Small pooled library volume differences chiefly drove per-sample TCR yield variation. Overall study findings and caveats: Once DPC sensitization occurred, TCRs above 1 in 1000 frequency showed no change.

The authors extracted total RNA from unfractionated whole blood. Trimming cost V 6 bases and J 0 bases, with 27 bases left between them. This CDR3 has 19 residues. Per the germline V gene, CDR1 is MNHEY and CDR2 is SVGAGI. This clonotype was observed many times. As yet, its antigen is unknown. MiXCR was run by TCRdb on the 5' RACE reads, yielding one entry per CDR3 protein. The table lists 65,000 to 95,000 distinct CDR3 sequences, 7% to 8% of them singletons. The chain is built from TRBV6-5 and TRBJ2-7; possibly TRBD1 or TRBD2 for D (5 bases each). This receptor was obtained from a male donor in good health. DNA for the CDR3: TGTGCCAGCAGCGAACTGGTCGGATTGGGGACGGTTAGCTCCTACGAGCAGTACTTC. Amino acids: CASSELVGLGTVSSYEQYF.